What follows are 20 T cell receptor beta chains derived from one specimen sequenced in a study of blood T cells in healthy people across ages. The use of a sample-barcoded 5' primer and a J-beta primer mix characterized a second PCR of roughly 6 to 11 cycles. TCRdb fed the 5' RACE reads into MiXCR, producing one record per CDR3 protein. The sample shows about 720,000 distinct CDR3 sequences, about 20% of them seen only once. The material sequenced was blood. The receptors here all came from a man between 65 and 79 years old in good health.

This clonotype was seen at least ten times. This chain connects TRBV29-1 to TRBJ2-5; D is unclear. In germline, CDR1 is SQVTM, CDR2 ANQGSEA. The V end was cut by 5 bases, the J end by 6 bases, with 16 bases between. The CDR3 length is 13 residues. CDR3: CSVKVVGRKTQYF. The CDR3 nucleotides are TGCAGCGTTAAAGTCGTGGGTCGGAAGACCCAGTACTTC.

This clonotype was recorded a few times. The chain combines TRBV6-1 with TRBJ2-5; TRBD1 matches 7 bases. The J call is doubtful: the DNA matches TRBJ2-1 better. The V gene's germline CDR1 is MNHNS and CDR2 SASEGT. The length of the CDR3 is 13 residues. The CDR3 DNA follows: TGTGCCAGCTGTATCGGGACAGCCAATGAGCAGTTCTTC. Amino acids: CASCIGTANEQFF.

The sample holds many counts of this clonotype. The chain couples TRBV5-6 to TRBJ1-2; D possibly corresponds to TRBD1 (6 bases). Germline V gene lookup returns CDR1 SGHDT and CDR2 YYEEEE. Trimming took off 5 bases at V and 4 bases at J, with 12 bases between the two ends. This CDR3 is 13 amino acids long. CDR3 DNA: TGTGCCAGCAGAGTCGGACAGACCTATGGCTACACCTTC. Translated, it gives CASRVGQTYGYTF. The complete variable domain, with remaining parts taken from reference TRBV5-6 and TRBJ1-2, reads DAGVTQSPTHLIKTRGQQVTLRCSPKSGHDTVSWYQQALGQGPQFIFQYYEEEERQRGNFPDRFSGHQFPNYSSELNVNALLLGDSALYLCASRVGQTYGYTFGSGTRLTVV.

This clonotype was observed a handful of times. The chain employs TRBV7-2 and TRBJ1-1, with 10 positions matching TRBD1. The CDR3 sequence is 14 residues long. Trimming at V came to 3 bases and at J to 6 bases, leaving 4 bases not matched to a gene. Germline lookup yields CDR1 SGHTA and CDR2 FQGNSA. The CDR3 is CASSFQTGGSEAFF. The CDR3 DNA sequence: TGTGCCAGCAGCTTTCAGACAGGGGGCTCTGAAGCTTTCTTT.

The chain is built from TRBV12-3 or TRBV12-4 and TRBJ2-5; no clear D gene. The CDR3 is 13 residues long. The V and J ends lost 6 bases and 4 bases respectively, with 12 bases between them. The CDR3 DNA follows: TGTGCCAGCAGCCCCTACACGGCAGAGACCCAGTACTTC. Translation gives CASSPYTAETQYF.

About this clonotype: One end of the junction varies from germline; a read error may be responsible. The rearrangement links TRBV25-1 to TRBJ1-2; perhaps TRBD1 as D (5 bases). The germline V gene encodes CDR1 MGHDK and CDR2 SYGVNS. This CDR3 region has 12 residues. CDR3 in DNA: TGCGCCAGCAGAGACAGCTCCTATGGCTACACCTTC. Encoded protein: CASRDSSYGYTF.

In its sample, this clonotype was seen a few times. This chain uses TRBV20-1 with TRBJ2-2; D ambiguous. The CDR3 totals 14 residues. Trimming took off 3 bases at V and 0 bases at J, with 8 bases between the two ends. Germline CDR1 is DFQATT and CDR2 is SNEGSKA (reference sequence). CDR3 sequence (DNA): TGCAGTGCTAGTACAGACGCGAACACCGGGGAGCTGTTTTTT. Translated: CSASTDANTGELFF.

This chain connects TRBV20-1 to TRBJ1-2; D possibly corresponds to TRBD1 (6 bases). Germline assignment: CDR1 DFQATT and CDR2 SNEGSKA (reference sequence). The CDR3 length is 13 residues. The CDR3 loop is CRADRSFNYGYTF. CDR3 bases: TGCAGGGCCGACAGGAGCTTTAACTATGGCTACACCTTC.

The rearrangement links TRBV9 to TRBJ1-4, with D possibly TRBD1 on 6 matching bases. The germline V gene has CDR1 SGDLS and CDR2 YYNGEE. The CDR3 is made up of 17 amino acids. The ends were cut back, 3 bases at V and 6 bases at J, with 21 bases in the middle. Here the CDR3 DNA reads TGTGCCAGCAGCGAGCGCACAGGGAGTAGGCAAGATGAAAAACTGTTTTTT. As protein: CASSERTGSRQDEKLFF.

The chain is built from TRBV28 and TRBJ2-3, with D perhaps TRBD2 (7 bases). This CDR3 has 15 residues. The ends were cut back, 7 bases at V and 6 bases at J, with 20 bases in the middle. Per the germline V gene, CDR1 is MDHEN and CDR2 is SYDVKM. The CDR3 here is CASTLGGAGLDTQYF. In DNA form, the CDR3 reads TGTGCCAGCACTCTAGGGGGGGCGGGCCTGGATACGCAGTATTTT.

There are a few counts of this clonotype. The chain is built from TRBV20-1 and TRBJ2-1; weak D call: TRBD1 (6 bases). V dropped 3 bases and J dropped 0 bases, with 21 bases sitting between them. Looked up from germline, CDR1 is DFQATT and CDR2 is SNEGSKA (reference sequence). This CDR3 comprises 18 residues. The DNA for the CDR3 is TGCAGTGCTAGGGACCAACCCAGGGGTGCCGGCTCCTACAATGAGCAGTTCTTC. This encodes CSARDQPRGAGSYNEQFF.

This clonotype has only a few counts. The V call is TRBV6-5, the J call TRBJ2-3; TRBD2 matches 11 bases. Trimming at V came to 6 bases and at J to 4 bases, leaving 3 bases not matched to a gene. The CDR3 has 14 residues. CDR1 is MNHEY, CDR2 SVGAGI, per germline. This CDR3 reads CASRRTSGSDTQYF. For the CDR3, the DNA is TGTGCCAGCAGGCGGACTAGCGGGTCAGATACGCAGTATTTT.

The chain employs TRBV28 and TRBJ1-5, with 7 nucleotides matching TRBD1. Trimming took 4 bases from V and 7 from J; bases not matched to a gene: 13. Germline CDR1 and CDR2: MDHEN and SYDVKM. This CDR3 region has 16 residues. The chain's CDR3 is CASSYRNDRVGQPQHF. For the CDR3, the DNA is TGTGCCAGCAGTTACCGAAACGACAGGGTTGGGCAGCCCCAGCATTTT. The whole variable domain, remainder taken from reference TRBV28 and TRBJ1-5, is DVKVTQSSRYLVKRTGEKVFLECVQDMDHENMFWYRQDPGLGLRLIYFSYDVKMKEKGDIPEGYSVSREKKERFSLILESASTNQTSMYLCASSYRNDRVGQPQHFGDGTRLSIL.

The CDR3 nucleotides read TGTGCCAGCAGTTACTCAGGACAGGGGGAAGGTGGCTACACCTTC. As protein: CASSYSGQGEGGYTF. The chain uses TRBV6-5 and TRBJ1-2; 10 bases agree with TRBD1. CDR3 size: 15 residues. Germline CDR1 reads MNHEY; CDR2 reads SVGAGI. Trimming cost V 0 bases and J 7 bases; bases outside gene matches: 5.

This clonotype was counted a few times. This chain's CDR3 is CASSYSERGSTDTQYF. The CDR3 DNA sequence: TGTGCCAGCAGTTACTCGGAACGAGGGAGCACAGATACGCAGTATTTT. The gene calls are TRBV6-2 or TRBV6-3 and TRBJ2-3; tentative D call: TRBD2 (5 bases). The germline gives CDR1 MNHEY, CDR2 SVGEGT. Trimming removed 0 bases from V and 0 bases from J, with 10 bases in between. This CDR3 has 16 amino acids.

This clonotype was seen a few times. The CDR3 protein is CASSSLTALPQYF. CDR3 nucleotide sequence: TGTGCCAGCAGCTCGCTGACAGCCCTTCCGCAGTATTTT. The chain couples TRBV5-5 to TRBJ2-3; a weak D match, TRBD1 (5 bases). The germline CDR1 and CDR2 sequences are SGHKS and YYEKEE (reference sequence). V lost 3 bases and J 10 bases, leaving 15 bases between the germline ends. CDR3 length: 13 residues.

V and J are TRBV6-5 and TRBJ1-6, with a tentative D call TRBD1 (6 bases). Germline V gene lookup returns CDR1 MNHEY and CDR2 SVGAGI. The CDR3 totals 13 residues. With 5 bases removed from V and 14 bases from J, the gap between germline ends came to 16 bases. CDR3 DNA sequence: TGTGCCAGCAGTAAGGGGACATCGATGGCCCTCCACTTT. Protein: CASSKGTSMALHF.

The CDR3 coding sequence is TGCGCCAGCAGGGAAGGACTAGCGGGAGTTCATACGCAGTATTTT. This sequence encodes CASREGLAGVHTQYF. The chain links TRBV5-1 to TRBJ2-3, with 13 nucleotides matching TRBD2. This CDR3 has 15 amino acids. Germline-derived CDR1 and CDR2 are SGHRS and YFSETQ. After removal of 5 bases from V and 7 bases from J, the junction contained 7 bases not matched to a gene.

J is TRBJ2-7 and V is TRBV5-5, with D tentatively TRBD1 or TRBD2 (6 bases each). Trimming removed 0 bases from V and 5 bases from J, with 15 bases in between. This CDR3 comprises 15 residues. CDR1 and CDR2 from the germline V gene are SGHKS and YYEKEE (reference sequence). CDR3 sequence: CASSLAVNREDEQYF. CDR3 coding DNA: TGTGCCAGCAGCTTGGCGGTTAACAGGGAGGACGAGCAGTACTTC.

This clonotype was observed a handful of times. The V gene is TRBV20-1, the J gene TRBJ2-5; possible D gene TRBD1, 5 bases. The germline CDR1 and CDR2 sequences are DFQATT and SNEGSKA (reference sequence). CDR3 length: 16 amino acids. V dropped 0 bases and J dropped 4 bases, with 18 bases sitting between them. DNA for the CDR3: TGCAGTGCTAGAGACCCGGGCTGGGGCCTAACAGAGACCCAGTACTTC. This sequence encodes CSARDPGWGLTETQYF.